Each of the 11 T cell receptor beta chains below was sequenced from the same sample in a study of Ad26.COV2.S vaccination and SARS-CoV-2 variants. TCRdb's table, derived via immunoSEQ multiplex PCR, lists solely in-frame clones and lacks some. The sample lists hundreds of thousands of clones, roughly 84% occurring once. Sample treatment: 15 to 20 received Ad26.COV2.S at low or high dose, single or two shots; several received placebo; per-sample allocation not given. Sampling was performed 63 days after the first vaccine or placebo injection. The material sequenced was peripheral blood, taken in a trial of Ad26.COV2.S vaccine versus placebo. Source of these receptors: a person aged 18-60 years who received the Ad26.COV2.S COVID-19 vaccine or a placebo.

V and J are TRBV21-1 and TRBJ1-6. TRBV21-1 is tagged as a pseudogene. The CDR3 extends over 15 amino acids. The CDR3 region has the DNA TGTGCCAGCAGCAAAGCACGTCAAGTTAATTCACCCCTCCACTTT. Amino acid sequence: CASSKARQVNSPLHF.

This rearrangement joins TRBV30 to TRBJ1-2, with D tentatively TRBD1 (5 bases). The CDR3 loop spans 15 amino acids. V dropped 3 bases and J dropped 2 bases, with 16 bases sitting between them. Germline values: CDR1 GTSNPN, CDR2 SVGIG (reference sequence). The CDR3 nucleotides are TGTGCCTGGAGCCAAACCCCCGACAGAAACTATGGCTACACCTTC. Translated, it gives CAWSQTPDRNYGYTF.

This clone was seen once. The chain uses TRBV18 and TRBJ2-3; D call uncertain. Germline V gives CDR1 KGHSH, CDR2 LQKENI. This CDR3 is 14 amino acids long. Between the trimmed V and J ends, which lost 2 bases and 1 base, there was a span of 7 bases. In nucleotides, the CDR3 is TGTGCCAGCTCACCAGTTACAGGCACAGATACGCAGTATTTT. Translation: CASSPVTGTDTQYF.

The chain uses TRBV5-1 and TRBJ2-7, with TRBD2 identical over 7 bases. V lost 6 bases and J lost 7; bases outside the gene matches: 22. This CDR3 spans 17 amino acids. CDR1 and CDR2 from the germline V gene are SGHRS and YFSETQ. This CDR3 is CASMNGRQRGQAREQYF. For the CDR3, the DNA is TGCGCCAGCATGAATGGCCGCCAGCGGGGTCAGGCTCGTGAGCAGTACTTC.

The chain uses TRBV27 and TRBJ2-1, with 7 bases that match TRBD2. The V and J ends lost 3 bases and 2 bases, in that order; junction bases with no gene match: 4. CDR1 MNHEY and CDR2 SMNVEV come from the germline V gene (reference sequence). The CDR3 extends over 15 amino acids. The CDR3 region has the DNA TGTGCCAGCAGTTTCAGGAGCGGGGCCTACAATGAGCAGTTCTTC. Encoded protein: CASSFRSGAYNEQFF.

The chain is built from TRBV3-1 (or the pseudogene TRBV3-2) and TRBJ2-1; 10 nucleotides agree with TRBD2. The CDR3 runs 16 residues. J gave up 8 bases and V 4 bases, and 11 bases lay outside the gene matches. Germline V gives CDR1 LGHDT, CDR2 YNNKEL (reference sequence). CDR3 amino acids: CASSLTSGIEGHEQFF. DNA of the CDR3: TGTGCCAGCAGCCTTACTAGCGGGATCGAGGGACATGAGCAGTTCTTC.

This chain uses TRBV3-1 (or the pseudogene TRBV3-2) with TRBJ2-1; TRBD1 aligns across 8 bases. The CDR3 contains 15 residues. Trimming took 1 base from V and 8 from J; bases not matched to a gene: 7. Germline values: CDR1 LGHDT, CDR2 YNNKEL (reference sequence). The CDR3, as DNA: TGTGCCAGCAGCCAAGTGGGGGCAGGGGGCTATGAGCAGTTCTTC. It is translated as CASSQVGAGGYEQFF.

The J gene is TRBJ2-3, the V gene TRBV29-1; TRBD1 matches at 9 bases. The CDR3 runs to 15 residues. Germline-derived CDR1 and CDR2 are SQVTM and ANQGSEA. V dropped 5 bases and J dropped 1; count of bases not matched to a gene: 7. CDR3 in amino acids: CSVITGGGGTDTQYF. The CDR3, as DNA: TGCAGCGTTATAACAGGGGGCGGCGGCACAGATACGCAGTATTTT.

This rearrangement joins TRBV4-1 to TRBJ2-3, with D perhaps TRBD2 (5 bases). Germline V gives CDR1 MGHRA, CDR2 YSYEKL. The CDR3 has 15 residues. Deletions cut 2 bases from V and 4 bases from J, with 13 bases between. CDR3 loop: CASSQMRGSPDTQYF. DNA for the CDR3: TGCGCCAGCAGCCAAATGCGTGGGAGTCCAGATACGCAGTATTTT.

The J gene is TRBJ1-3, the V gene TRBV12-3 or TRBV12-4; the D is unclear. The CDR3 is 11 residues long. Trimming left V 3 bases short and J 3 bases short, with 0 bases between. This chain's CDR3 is CASSFGNTIYF. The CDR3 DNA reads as TGTGCCAGCAGTTTTGGAAACACCATATATTTT.

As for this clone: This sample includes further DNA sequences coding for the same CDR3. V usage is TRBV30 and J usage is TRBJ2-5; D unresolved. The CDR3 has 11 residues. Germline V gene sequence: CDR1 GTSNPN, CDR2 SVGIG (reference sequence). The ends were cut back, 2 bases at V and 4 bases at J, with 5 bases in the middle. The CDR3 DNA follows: TGTGCCTGGAGTTTGGGAGAGACCCAGTACTTC. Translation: CAWSLGETQYF.